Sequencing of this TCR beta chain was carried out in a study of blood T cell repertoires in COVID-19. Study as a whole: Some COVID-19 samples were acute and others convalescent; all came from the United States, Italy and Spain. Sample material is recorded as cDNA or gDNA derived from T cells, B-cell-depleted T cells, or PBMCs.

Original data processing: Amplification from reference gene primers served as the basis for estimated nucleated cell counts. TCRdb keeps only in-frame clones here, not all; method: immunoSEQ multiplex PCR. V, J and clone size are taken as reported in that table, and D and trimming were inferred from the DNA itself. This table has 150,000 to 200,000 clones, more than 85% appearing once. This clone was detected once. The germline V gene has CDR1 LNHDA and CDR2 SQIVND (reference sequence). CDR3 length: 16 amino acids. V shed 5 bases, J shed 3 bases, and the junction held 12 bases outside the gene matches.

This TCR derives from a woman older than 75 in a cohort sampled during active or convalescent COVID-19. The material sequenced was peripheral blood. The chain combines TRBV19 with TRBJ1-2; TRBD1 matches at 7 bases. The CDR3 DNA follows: TGTGCCAGTAGTGCGTACCCTGGGACAGCCTACTATGGCTACACCTTC. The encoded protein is CASSAYPGTAYYGYTF. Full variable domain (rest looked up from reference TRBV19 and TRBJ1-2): DGGITQSPKYLFRKEGQNVTLSCEQNLNHDAMYWYRQDPGQGLRLIYYSQIVNDFQKGDIAEGYSVSREKKESFPLTVTSAQKNPTAFYLCASSAYPGTAYYGYTFGSGTRLTVV.